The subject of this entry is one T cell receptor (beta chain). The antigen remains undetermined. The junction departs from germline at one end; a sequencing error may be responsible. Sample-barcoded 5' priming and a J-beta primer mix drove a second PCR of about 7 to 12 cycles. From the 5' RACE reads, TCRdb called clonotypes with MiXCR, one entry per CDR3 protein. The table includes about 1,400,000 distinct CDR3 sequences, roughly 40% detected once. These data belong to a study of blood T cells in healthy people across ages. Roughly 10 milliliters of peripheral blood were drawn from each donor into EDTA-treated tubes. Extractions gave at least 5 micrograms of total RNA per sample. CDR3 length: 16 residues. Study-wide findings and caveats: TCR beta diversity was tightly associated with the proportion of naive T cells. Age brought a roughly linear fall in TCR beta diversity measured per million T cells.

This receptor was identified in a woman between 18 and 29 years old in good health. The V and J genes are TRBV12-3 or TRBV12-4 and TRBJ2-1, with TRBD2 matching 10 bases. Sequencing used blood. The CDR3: CASRLLSGGAYNEQFF. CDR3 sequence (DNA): TGTGCTAGCAGACTATTAAGCGGGGGGGCCTACAATGAGCAGTTCTTC.